This TCR beta chain is drawn from a study of tumor-infiltrating lymphocytes in localized non-small cell lung cancer. Background on the study: The cohort mixed smokers and never-smokers, several histologies, and some post-neoadjuvant-chemotherapy samples.

Germline CDR1 reads SEHNR; CDR2 reads FQNEAQ (reference sequence). V gave up 1 base and J gave up 3 bases, with 12 bases separating them. This CDR3 contains 15 residues. Some clones are missing from TCRdb's copy, which holds only in-frame ones; the method was immunoSEQ multiplex PCR. The sample shows some 14,000 clones, 55% to 70% of them seen only once. This chain connects TRBV7-9 to TRBJ1-2; D call uncertain. Material: lung tumor tissue. The clonotype originates from a human donor with non-small cell lung cancer. CDR3 protein: CASSLDAGGHYGYTF. CDR3 sequence (DNA): TGTGCCAGCAGCTTAGACGCCGGAGGCCACTATGGCTACACCTTC.